This record covers a single T cell receptor (beta chain). The CDR3 is 16 residues long. Per germline, CDR1 SGHRS and CDR2 YFSETQ. V gave up 2 bases and J gave up 1 base, with 15 bases separating them. The data originate from a study of technical replicates of blood from a handful of donors. Here immunoSEQ multiplex PCR was the method, and the copy in TCRdb shows in-frame clones only, minus some. The repertoire holds fewer than 100,000 clones, with 80% to 95% as singletons. The sequence was obtained from a human donor in good health. The material sequenced was T cells isolated from PBMCs. The chain employs TRBV5-1 and TRBJ1-1, with unresolved D. The CDR3 is CASSFIPVVKNTEAFF. CDR3 bases: TGCGCCAGCAGCTTTATCCCGGTAGTCAAGAACACTGAAGCTTTCTTT.